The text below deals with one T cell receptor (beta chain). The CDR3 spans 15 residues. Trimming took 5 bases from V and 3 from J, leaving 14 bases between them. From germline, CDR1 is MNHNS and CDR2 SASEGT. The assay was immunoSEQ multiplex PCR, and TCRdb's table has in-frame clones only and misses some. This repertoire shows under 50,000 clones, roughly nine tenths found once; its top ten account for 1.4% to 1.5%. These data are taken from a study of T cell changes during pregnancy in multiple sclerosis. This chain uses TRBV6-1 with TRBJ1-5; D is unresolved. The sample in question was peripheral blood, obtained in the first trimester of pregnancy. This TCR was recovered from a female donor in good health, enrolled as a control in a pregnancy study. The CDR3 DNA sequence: TGTGCCAGCAGTCCCACGGCGGAAAACAATCAGCCCCAGCATTTT. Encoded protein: CASSPTAENNQPQHF.